This T cell receptor (beta chain) was recorded in a study of CD8 T cells in ankylosing spondylitis. MiXCR was run by TCRdb on the 5' RACE reads, yielding one entry per CDR3 protein. This repertoire shows 130,000 to 150,000 distinct CDR3 sequences, 7% to 10% found once; its top ten account for 6% to 8%. This clonotype was observed many times. V was shortened by 4 bases and J by 2 bases, with 15 bases between the two germline ends. Germline V lookup: CDR1 SGHRS, CDR2 YFSETQ. The CDR3 runs to 15 residues. V and J are TRBV5-1 and TRBJ1-1; no clear D gene. Sequenced material: synovial fluid, either unsorted or a sorted T cell fraction (not recorded which). This receptor was identified in a male donor with ankylosing spondylitis. The CDR3: CASSPEVAVNTEAFF. The DNA of the CDR3 is TGCGCCAGCAGCCCGGAGGTCGCAGTTAACACTGAAGCTTTCTTT.